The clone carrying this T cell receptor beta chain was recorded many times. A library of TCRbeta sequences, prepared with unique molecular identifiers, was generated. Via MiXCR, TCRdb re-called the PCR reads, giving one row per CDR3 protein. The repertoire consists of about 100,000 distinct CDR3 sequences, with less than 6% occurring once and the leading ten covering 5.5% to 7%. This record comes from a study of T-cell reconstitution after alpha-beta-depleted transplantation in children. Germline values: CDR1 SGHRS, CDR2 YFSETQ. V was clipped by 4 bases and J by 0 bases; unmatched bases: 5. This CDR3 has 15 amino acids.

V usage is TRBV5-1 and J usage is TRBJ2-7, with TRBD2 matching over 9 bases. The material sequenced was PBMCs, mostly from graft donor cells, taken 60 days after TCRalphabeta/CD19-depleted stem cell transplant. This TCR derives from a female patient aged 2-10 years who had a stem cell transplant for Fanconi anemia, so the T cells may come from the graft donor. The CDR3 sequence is CASSGIAGDSYEQYF. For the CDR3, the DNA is TGCGCCAGCAGCGGGATAGCGGGGGACTCCTACGAGCAGTACTTC.